This T cell receptor (beta chain) was sequenced for a study of T-cell reconstitution after alpha-beta-depleted transplantation in children. It was with unique molecular identifiers that the TCRbeta library was prepared. Each CDR3 protein gets one entry after TCRdb re-called the PCR reads with MiXCR. The table has hundreds of thousands of distinct CDR3 sequences, around 17% seen once. CDR1 and CDR2 from the germline V gene are MNHEY and SVGAGI. The ends lost 5 bases at V and 1 base at J; junction bases unmatched: 7. The CDR3 consists of 16 residues. There are many counts of this clonotype. This specimen was PBMCs from the stem cell graft donor, taken from the stem cell graft. The sequence was obtained from a human donor who donated a stem cell graft to a child with acute myeloid leukemia. The chain links TRBV6-5 to TRBJ2-4; TRBD1 aligns across 8 bases. CDR3 amino acids: CASSPWTGMAKNIQYF. In DNA form, the CDR3 reads TGTGCCAGCAGTCCCTGGACAGGGATGGCCAAAAACATTCAGTACTTC.